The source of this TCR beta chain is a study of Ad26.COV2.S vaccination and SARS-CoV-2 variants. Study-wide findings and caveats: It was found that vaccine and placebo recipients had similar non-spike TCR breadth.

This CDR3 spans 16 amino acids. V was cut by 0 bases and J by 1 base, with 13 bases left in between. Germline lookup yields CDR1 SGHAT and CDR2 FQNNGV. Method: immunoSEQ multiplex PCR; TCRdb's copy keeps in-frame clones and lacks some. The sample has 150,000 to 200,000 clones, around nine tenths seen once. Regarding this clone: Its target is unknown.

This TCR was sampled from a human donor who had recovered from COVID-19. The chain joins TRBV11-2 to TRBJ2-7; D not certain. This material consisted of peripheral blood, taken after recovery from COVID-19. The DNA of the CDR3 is TGTGCCAGCAGCTTAGAAATTTGGATGGCATCCTACGAGCAGTACTTC. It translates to CASSLEIWMASYEQYF.